This T cell receptor (beta chain) originates from a study of T cells in Graves' hyperthyroidism and ophthalmopathy. Study results and caveats: Most clonotypes that expanded in the thyroid above 0.001 also showed up in blood.

As regards this clonotype: Its specificity is unknown. A read error may be the cause here, since a much bigger clone is one base away.

In making diagnoses, clinical symptoms, serum thyroxine and TRAb, thyroid ultrasound and orbital computed tomography were all used. Germline CDR1 SGHVS, CDR2 FQNEAQ. V gave up 4 bases and J gave up 6 bases, with 7 bases separating them. CDR3 size: 11 residues. TCR beta CDR3 regions were amplified from RNA. The TCR CDR3 was amplified in a first-round RT-PCR using the HTBI primer set. A single record per CDR3 protein comes from TCRdb applying MiXCR to the multiplex PCR reads. The table lists roughly 500,000 distinct CDR3 sequences, 46% of them singletons. Sequencing was performed on peripheral blood or thyroid tissue (not recorded which). The receptor was isolated from an adult woman with Graves' disease, either hyperthyroidism or ophthalmopathy (not recorded which). The chain has TRBV7-8 and TRBJ2-7, with D uncertain. CDR3: CASSSGVEQYF. The CDR3 nucleotides read TGTGCCAGCAGCTCCGGAGTCGAGCAGTACTTC.